The rows below give T cell receptor beta chains drawn from one sample of a study of cytomegalovirus exposure and HLA in healthy donors. Profiling relied on immunoSEQ multiplex PCR, and the TCRdb table lists in-frame clones only, not all of them. Among about 200,000 clones listed, 82% were seen once. Specimen: PBMCs. All receptors derive from a woman aged 40 to 49 in good health and CMV-seronegative. Each CDR3 is given with its conserved first and last residue. A D gene is named only where the DNA matches it firmly. Rows may omit the clone size; those that give it use once, few, many or a size class.

length: 13; D: -; V: TRBV7-9; J: TRBJ2-3; size: -; DNA: TGTGCCAGCAGGGGCATGAGCCGAGATACGCAGTATTTT; CDR3: CASRGMSRDTQYF
length: 15; D: TRBD1; V: TRBV2; J: TRBJ2-7; size: -; DNA: TGTGCCAGCAGTGATGACAGGGTGTGGACCAACGAGCAGTACTTC; CDR3: CASSDDRVWTNEQYF
length: 15; D: TRBD2; V: TRBV27; J: TRBJ2-7; size: -; DNA: TGTGCCAGCAGCCTTATAGCGGGAGGTTCCTACGAGCAGTACTTC; CDR3: CASSLIAGGSYEQYF
length: 15; D: -; V: TRBV11-2; J: TRBJ2-7; size: -; DNA: TGTGCCAGCAGCTTATCCCAGGGCTGGGCCCACGAGCAGTACTTC; CDR3: CASSLSQGWAHEQYF
length: 16; D: -; V: TRBV21-1; J: TRBJ2-2; size: -; DNA: TGTGCCAGCAGCACCTGCGCGGGAGGAAGTACCGGGGAGCTGTTTTTT; CDR3: CASSTCAGGSTGELFF
length: 12; D: -; V: TRBV29-1; J: TRBJ1-2; size: -; DNA: TGCAGCGTTATGGTACAGGGCTATGGCTACACCTTC; CDR3: CSVMVQGYGYTF
length: 14; D: -; V: TRBV7-9; J: TRBJ2-2; size: -; DNA: TGTGCCAGCAGCTTAGCAAGGGAGTCCGGGGAGCTGTTTTTT; CDR3: CASSLARESGELFF
length: 13; D: -; V: TRBV1; J: TRBJ1-2; size: -; DNA: TGCACCAGCAGCCAAGATCTGAGGTACTTGTACACCTTC; CDR3: CTSSQDLRYLYTF
length: 15; D: TRBD1; V: TRBV6-1; J: TRBJ1-1; size: -; DNA: TGTGCCAGCAGAGGACAGGGGGCTGGGGACACTGAAGCTTTCTTT; CDR3: CASRGQGAGDTEAFF
length: 15; D: TRBD1; V: TRBV4-1; J: TRBJ2-5; size: -; DNA: TGCGCCAGCAGCCCGGGGACAGCTTCTGGGGAGACCCAGTACTTC; CDR3: CASSPGTASGETQYF
length: 16; D: TRBD1; V: TRBV19; J: TRBJ2-7; size: -; DNA: TGTGCCAGTAGTATAGAAATGGGACAGGGCCGGGGCGAGCAGTACTTC; CDR3: CASSIEMGQGRGEQYF
length: 16; D: -; V: TRBV25-1; J: TRBJ2-7; size: -; DNA: TGTGCCAGCAGTGAGGCCCCAGGGCGGAACTCCTACGAGCAGTACTTC; CDR3: CASSEAPGRNSYEQYF
length: 13; D: -; V: TRBV29-1; J: TRBJ2-3; size: -; DNA: TGCAGCGCCCGGGGGATTGGGGGAGATACGCAGTATTTT; CDR3: CSARGIGGDTQYF
length: 17; D: -; V: TRBV19; J: TRBJ2-7; size: few; DNA: TGTGCCAGTAGTACAGGAACGACAGGTCATCCTAAAGGCGAGCAGTACTTC; CDR3: CASSTGTTGHPKGEQYF
length: 15; D: TRBD2; V: TRBV19; J: TRBJ2-7; size: -; DNA: TGTGCCAGTAGTACCCATAGCGGGAGGTCCTACGAGCAGTACTTC; CDR3: CASSTHSGRSYEQYF
length: 12; D: TRBD1; V: TRBV5-4; J: TRBJ1-1; size: -; DNA: TGTGGGATTGGGACAGGGAACACTGAAGCTTTCTTT; CDR3: CGIGTGNTEAFF
length: 14; D: -; V: TRBV6-5; J: TRBJ2-4; size: -; DNA: TGTGCCAGCAGTTCCGCCCGACTAGGAAACATTCAGTACTTC; CDR3: CASSSARLGNIQYF
length: 18; D: TRBD2; V: TRBV6-4; J: TRBJ2-7; size: -; DNA: TGTGCCAGCAGTGACCCCGGACTAGCGGGAGGGCCTGGTCACGAGCAGTACTTC; CDR3: CASSDPGLAGGPGHEQYF
length: 17; D: TRBD2; V: TRBV9; J: TRBJ2-3; size: -; DNA: TGTGCCAGCAGCGTGAGACCTAGCGGGAGTTGGGCAGATACGCAGTATTTT; CDR3: CASSVRPSGSWADTQYF
length: 13; D: -; V: TRBV27; J: TRBJ1-2; size: few; DNA: TGTGCCAGCAGTACGTACAGTAACTATGGCTACACCTTC; CDR3: CASSTYSNYGYTF
length: 15; D: TRBD2; V: TRBV4-1; J: TRBJ2-1; size: once; DNA: TGCGCCAGCAGCTCCGGACTAGCGGTTTACAATGAGCAGTTCTTC; CDR3: CASSSGLAVYNEQFF
length: 15; D: -; V: TRBV6-1; J: TRBJ2-2; size: -; DNA: TGTGCCAGCAGTACAGGGTCGGCAGGCACCGGGGAGCTGTTTTTT; CDR3: CASSTGSAGTGELFF
length: 13; D: -; V: TRBV9; J: TRBJ2-4; size: few; DNA: TGTGCCAGCAGCCCTAGGGGGGGAAACATTCAGTACTTC; CDR3: CASSPRGGNIQYF
length: 14; D: TRBD2; V: TRBV9; J: TRBJ2-3; size: -; DNA: TGTGCCAGCAGCGTACTGGGGGGGACAGATACGCAGTATTTT; CDR3: CASSVLGGTDTQYF
length: 15; D: TRBD1; V: TRBV18; J: TRBJ1-5; size: -; DNA: TGTGCCAGCTCAGCGACAGGGGATAGCAATCAGCCCCAGCATTTT; CDR3: CASSATGDSNQPQHF
length: 13; D: -; V: TRBV9; J: TRBJ2-3; size: -; DNA: TGTGCCAGCAGCGTAGTCGTGAGAGATACGCAGTATTTT; CDR3: CASSVVVRDTQYF
length: 16; D: -; V: TRBV28; J: TRBJ1-6; size: -; DNA: TGTGCCAGCAGTTCCTCCTCGACAGTCCGAAATTCACCCCTCCACTTT; CDR3: CASSSSSTVRNSPLHF
length: 16; D: TRBD1; V: TRBV6-6; J: TRBJ1-3; size: few; DNA: TGTGCCAGCAGTGGGCGACAGGGAAATCGTGGAAACACCATATATTTT; CDR3: CASSGRQGNRGNTIYF
length: 13; D: TRBD1; V: TRBV27; J: TRBJ1-2; size: -; DNA: TGTGCCAGCAGTCGACAGGGGGCTTATGGCTACACCTTC; CDR3: CASSRQGAYGYTF
length: 15; D: -; V: TRBV5-6; J: TRBJ2-3; size: once; DNA: TGTGCCAGCAGCTTGGCAGTTCGGGGTACAGATACGCAGTATTTT; CDR3: CASSLAVRGTDTQYF
length: 17; D: TRBD1; V: TRBV27; J: TRBJ1-2; size: -; DNA: TGTGCCAGCAGTTTTGGCCCCTCGGGCACAGGGGGAAGTGGCTACACCTTC; CDR3: CASSFGPSGTGGSGYTF
length: 15; D: TRBD1; V: TRBV30; J: TRBJ1-2; size: -; DNA: TGTGCCTGGAGCACCGGGACAGGGGCTGACTATGGCTACACCTTC; CDR3: CAWSTGTGADYGYTF
length: 13; D: TRBD2; V: TRBV29-1; J: TRBJ2-2; size: -; DNA: TGCAGCGTTGTGACTAGCGGCACCGGGGAGCTGTTTTTT; CDR3: CSVVTSGTGELFF
length: 15; D: -; V: TRBV6-1; J: TRBJ2-7; size: -; DNA: TGTGCCAGCAGTGCCGGCAGGGGTGAATGGGAAGAGCAGTACTTC; CDR3: CASSAGRGEWEEQYF
length: 13; D: -; V: TRBV30; J: TRBJ1-5; size: -; DNA: TGTGCCTGGAGTGTACTCGGCAATCAGCCCCAGCATTTT; CDR3: CAWSVLGNQPQHF
length: 13; D: -; V: TRBV7-9; J: TRBJ2-7; size: -; DNA: TGTGCCAGCAGCTATGGTCTCTCGGACGAGCAGTACTTC; CDR3: CASSYGLSDEQYF
length: 15; D: -; V: TRBV27; J: TRBJ1-6; size: -; DNA: TGTGCCAGCAGTCCTCGGGACACCTCCATCTCACCCCTCCACTTT; CDR3: CASSPRDTSISPLHF
length: 14; D: TRBD1; V: TRBV2; J: TRBJ1-5; size: -; DNA: TGTGCCAGCAGACTGACAGGGAGCAATCAGCCCCAGCATTTT; CDR3: CASRLTGSNQPQHF
length: 15; D: -; V: TRBV5-1; J: TRBJ2-1; size: -; DNA: TGCGCCAGCAGGCCGGGACACCTCTCCTACAATGAGCAGTTCTTC; CDR3: CASRPGHLSYNEQFF
length: 12; D: TRBD2; V: TRBV28; J: TRBJ2-1; size: -; DNA: TGTGCCAGCAGTCGGGGGGTCAATGAGCAGTTCTTC; CDR3: CASSRGVNEQFF
length: 18; D: -; V: TRBV7-9; J: TRBJ1-1; size: -; DNA: TGTGCCAGCAGCTCACCCCCCCGCTGGGCCTACCGAGACACTGAAGCTTTCTTT; CDR3: CASSSPPRWAYRDTEAFF
length: 15; D: -; V: TRBV7-2; J: TRBJ2-4; size: -; DNA: TGTGCCAGCAGCTTAGGAGGGTCTCGAAAAAACATTCAGTACTTC; CDR3: CASSLGGSRKNIQYF
length: 14; D: TRBD1; V: TRBV19; J: TRBJ2-7; size: -; DNA: TGTGCCAGTAGCGAAACAGGGGATCGCAACGAGCAGTACTTC; CDR3: CASSETGDRNEQYF
length: 12; D: -; V: TRBV11-2; J: TRBJ1-5; size: -; DNA: TGTGCCAGCAGCGCCCCCGGTCAGCCCCAGCATTTT; CDR3: CASSAPGQPQHF
length: 12; D: TRBD1; V: TRBV6-5; J: TRBJ1-4; size: -; DNA: TGTGCCAGCTCCAGGGGGGATGAAAAACTGTTTTTT; CDR3: CASSRGDEKLFF